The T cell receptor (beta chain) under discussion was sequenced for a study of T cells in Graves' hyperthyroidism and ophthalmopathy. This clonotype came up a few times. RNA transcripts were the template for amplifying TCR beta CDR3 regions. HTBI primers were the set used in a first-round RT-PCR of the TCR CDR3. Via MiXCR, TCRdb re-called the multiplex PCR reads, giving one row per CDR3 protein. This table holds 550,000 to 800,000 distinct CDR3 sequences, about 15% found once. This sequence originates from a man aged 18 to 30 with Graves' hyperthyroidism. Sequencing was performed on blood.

This chain's CDR3 is CASSYSGKGRSPLHF. The DNA for the CDR3 is TGTGCCAGCAGTTACTCCGGGAAGGGGAGGTCACCCCTCCACTTT. The chain combines TRBV6-6 with TRBJ1-6; D is perhaps TRBD1 (5 bases). The CDR3 spans 15 residues. Germline lookup yields CDR1 MNHNY and CDR2 SVGAGI (reference sequence). V was clipped by 0 bases and J by 10 bases, with 13 bases between them.